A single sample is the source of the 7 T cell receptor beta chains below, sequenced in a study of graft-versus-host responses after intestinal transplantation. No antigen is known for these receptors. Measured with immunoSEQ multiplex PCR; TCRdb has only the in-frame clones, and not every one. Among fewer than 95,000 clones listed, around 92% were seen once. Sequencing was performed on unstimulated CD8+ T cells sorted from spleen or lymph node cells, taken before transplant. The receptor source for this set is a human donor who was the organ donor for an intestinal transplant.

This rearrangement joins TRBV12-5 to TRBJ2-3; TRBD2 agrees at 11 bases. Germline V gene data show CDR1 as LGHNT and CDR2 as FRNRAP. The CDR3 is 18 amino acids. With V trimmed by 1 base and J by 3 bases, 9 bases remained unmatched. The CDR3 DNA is TGTGCTAGTGGTTTGGCGGGCGTTGCTAGCGGGGGGACAGATACGCAGTATTTT. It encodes CASGLAGVASGGTDTQYF.

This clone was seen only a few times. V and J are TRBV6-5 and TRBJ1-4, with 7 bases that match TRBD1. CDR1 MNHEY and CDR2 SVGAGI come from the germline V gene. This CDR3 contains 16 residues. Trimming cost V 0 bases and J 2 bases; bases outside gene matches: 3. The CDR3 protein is CASSYSRGQTNEKLFF. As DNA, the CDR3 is TGTGCCAGCAGTTACTCGAGGGGACAGACTAATGAAAAACTGTTTTTT.

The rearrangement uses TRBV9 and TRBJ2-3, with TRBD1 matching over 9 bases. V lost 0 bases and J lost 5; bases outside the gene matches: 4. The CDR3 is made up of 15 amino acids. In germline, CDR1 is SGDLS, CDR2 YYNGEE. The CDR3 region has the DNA TGTGCCAGCAGCGTAGAGGGGACAGGGAAAGATACGCAGTATTTT. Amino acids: CASSVEGTGKDTQYF. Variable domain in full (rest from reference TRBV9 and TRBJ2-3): DSGVTQTPKHLITATGQRVTLRCSPRSGDLSVYWYQQSLDQGLQFLIQYYNGEERAKGNILERFSAQQFPDLHSELNLSSLELGDSALYFCASSVEGTGKDTQYFGPGTRLTVL.

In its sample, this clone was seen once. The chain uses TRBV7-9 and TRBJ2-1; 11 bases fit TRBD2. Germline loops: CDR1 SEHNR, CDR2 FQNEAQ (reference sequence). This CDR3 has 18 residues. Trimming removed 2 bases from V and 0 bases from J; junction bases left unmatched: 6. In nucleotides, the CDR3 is TGTGCCAGCAGCTTACTGACTAGCGGGGAGAGCTCCTACAATGAGCAGTTCTTC. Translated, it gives CASSLLTSGESSYNEQFF.

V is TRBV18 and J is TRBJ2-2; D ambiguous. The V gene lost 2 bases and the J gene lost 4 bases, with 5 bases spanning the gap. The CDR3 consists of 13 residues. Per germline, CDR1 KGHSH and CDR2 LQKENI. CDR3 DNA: TGTGCCAGCTCACCAACGGGCACCGGGGAGCTGTTTTTT. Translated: CASSPTGTGELFF.

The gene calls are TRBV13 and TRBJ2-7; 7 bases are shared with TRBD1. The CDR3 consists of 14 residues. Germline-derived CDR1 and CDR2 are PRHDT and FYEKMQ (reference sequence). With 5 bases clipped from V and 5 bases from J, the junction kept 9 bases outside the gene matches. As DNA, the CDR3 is TGTGCCAGCAGCGGCGACAGGGCCGACGACGAGCAGTACTTC. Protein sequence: CASSGDRADDEQYF.

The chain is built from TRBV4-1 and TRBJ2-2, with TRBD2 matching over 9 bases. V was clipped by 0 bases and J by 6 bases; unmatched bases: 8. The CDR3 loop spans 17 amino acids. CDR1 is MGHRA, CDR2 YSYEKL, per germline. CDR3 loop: CASSQDGAGGWPGELFF. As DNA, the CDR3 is TGCGCCAGCAGCCAAGATGGGGCGGGGGGGTGGCCCGGGGAGCTGTTTTTT.